The text below deals with one T cell receptor beta chain. Its antigen remains unidentified. This CDR3 is built from 14 residues. The germline V and J ends were trimmed by 2 bases and 0 bases, with 6 bases remaining between them. Germline-derived CDR1 and CDR2 are ENHRY and SYGVKD. The protocol was immunoSEQ multiplex PCR, while the TCRdb copy is restricted to in-frame clones and leaves out a portion. The sample lists about 59,000 clones, around 85% seen once, with 4% in the top ten. The data belong to a study of OX40 agonist ivuxolimab in advanced cancers. Study context: An agonistic human IgG2 monoclonal antibody against OX40 (CD134) was given. Ivuxolimab, which patients received intravenously every 2 weeks, was dosed at 0.01 to 10 mg/kg.

Study outcomes and limitations: Clonal expansion was seen in CD4+ and CD8+ blood T cells by week 6 at 0.1 to 3.0 mg/kg.

The sample was CD4+ or CD8+ T cells sorted from blood, taken in a trial of the OX40 agonist ivuxolimab. The chain carries TRBV10-3 and TRBJ2-3; D call uncertain. The TCR originated in an adult with an advanced solid tumor such as melanoma, head and neck, liver or kidney cancer. Here the CDR3 reads CAISEDGSTDTQYF. In nucleotides, the CDR3 is TGTGCCATCAGTGAGGACGGGAGCACAGATACGCAGTATTTT.